Shown below are 22 T cell receptor beta chains from a single sample sequenced in a study of blood T cell repertoires in COVID-19. Sequenced by immunoSEQ multiplex PCR; TCRdb stores in-frame clones only, minus some. The sample contains under 80,000 clones, roughly 80% of which appear only once. Sequencing was done on a sample of peripheral blood. These receptors originate from a woman of 80 years or more with active or convalescent COVID-19.

The chain recombines TRBV19 with TRBJ2-1, with D tentatively TRBD2 (5 bases). Germline V CDR1 and CDR2: LNHDA, SQIVND (reference sequence). The germline V and J ends were trimmed by 9 bases and 1 base, with 19 bases remaining between them. The CDR3 is 16 amino acids. The CDR3 is CASSGGDEGSYNEQFF. CDR3 nucleotide sequence: TGTGCCAGCAGTGGAGGCGACGAGGGTTCCTACAATGAGCAGTTCTTC.

V usage is TRBV10-3 and J usage is TRBJ2-5; D is perhaps TRBD1 (6 bases). The CDR3 spans 14 residues. The V gene's germline CDR1 is ENHRY and CDR2 SYGVKD. Trimming pared 6 bases from V and 2 bases from J, leaving 13 bases between. CDR3 sequence: CAISLTGPQETQYF. CDR3 bases: TGTGCCATCAGCTTGACAGGCCCACAAGAGACCCAGTACTTC.

V and J are TRBV29-1 and TRBJ2-2, with TRBD2 identical over 7 bases. Germline CDR1 SQVTM, CDR2 ANQGSEA. The CDR3 spans 15 residues. Trimming cost V 6 bases and J 3 bases; bases outside gene matches: 10. The CDR3 DNA reads as TGCAGCGTAGGGTCTATGGGGAGGGACACCGGGGAGCTGTTTTTT. Translating it yields CSVGSMGRDTGELFF.

The chain combines TRBV10-3 with TRBJ2-7; a weak D match, TRBD1 (6 bases). The CDR3 has 12 residues. V gave up 5 bases and J gave up 6 bases, with 11 bases separating them. Germline CDR1 and CDR2: ENHRY and SYGVKD. The DNA for the CDR3 is TGTGCCATCAGTATTACAGGGCGCGAGCAGTACTTC. Translation gives CAISITGREQYF.

The CDR3 spells CASSWDYINTDTQYF. For the CDR3, the DNA is TGTGCCAGCTCCTGGGACTATATAAACACAGATACGCAGTATTTT. The chain couples TRBV18 to TRBJ2-3, with TRBD2 matching over 7 bases. Germline V gene sequence: CDR1 KGHSH, CDR2 LQKENI. V trimming: 6 bases; J trimming: 2 bases; junction bases outside the gene matches: 8. This CDR3 spans 15 amino acids.

The chain links TRBV7-2 to TRBJ2-7, with D perhaps TRBD2 (5 bases). Trimming pared 3 bases from V and 4 bases from J, leaving 13 bases between. Germline V CDR1 and CDR2: SGHTA, FQGNSA. CDR3 length: 14 residues. The CDR3 DNA is TGTGCCAGCAGCTTTGATCCCCGGGGTTACGAGCAGTACTTC. This codes for CASSFDPRGYEQYF.

The CDR3 sequence is CASSPPSASQYQETQYF. DNA for the CDR3: TGTGCCAGCTCACCACCGTCTGCTAGCCAGTACCAAGAGACCCAGTACTTC. The chain joins TRBV18 to TRBJ2-5, with D possibly matching TRBD2 (5 bases). Deletions cut 0 bases from V and 0 bases from J, with 14 bases between. Per germline, CDR1 KGHSH and CDR2 LQKENI. The CDR3 length is 17 residues.

This clone appeared a single time. The chain has TRBV15 and TRBJ2-3, with D possibly being TRBD1 (5 bases). The V end was cut by 4 bases, the J end by 1 base, with 6 bases between. Germline CDR1 LNHNV, CDR2 YYDKDF (reference sequence). CDR3 size: 13 residues. The chain's CDR3 is CATSKGGTDTQYF. Written as DNA, the CDR3 is TGTGCCACCAGCAAAGGGGGCACAGATACGCAGTATTTT.

The V gene is TRBV19, the J gene TRBJ1-2; no firm D call. The CDR3 is 15 residues long. V lost 6 bases to trimming and J lost 5 bases, with 19 bases between them. From germline, CDR1 is LNHDA and CDR2 SQIVND (reference sequence). The CDR3 sequence is CASRVPGSYLYGYTF. CDR3 DNA: TGTGCCAGTAGAGTACCCGGGTCCTATTTATATGGCTACACCTTC.

This chain uses TRBV7-2 with TRBJ1-1, with unresolved D. The V gene lost 6 bases and the J gene lost 0 bases, with 5 bases spanning the gap. The CDR3 extends over 12 amino acids. CDR1 SGHTA and CDR2 FQGNSA come from the germline V gene. The CDR3 spells CASSNMNTEAFF. DNA of the CDR3: TGTGCCAGCAGTAACATGAACACTGAAGCTTTCTTT.

The chain combines TRBV2 with TRBJ2-7; 8 bases fit TRBD2. In germline, CDR1 is SNHLY, CDR2 FYNNEI. The CDR3 is 14 amino acids. V dropped 7 bases and J dropped 4; count of bases not matched to a gene: 9. As DNA, the CDR3 is TGTGCCAGCAATCTTGGACTAGCCCTTTACGAGCAGTACTTC. Amino acids: CASNLGLALYEQYF.

The chain carries TRBV7-2 and TRBJ2-5, with a weak D call TRBD2 (6 bases). Germline CDR1 SGHTA, CDR2 FQGNSA. The CDR3 runs to 15 residues. The germline V and J ends were trimmed by 2 bases and 2 bases, with 12 bases remaining between them. The CDR3 nucleotides are TGTGCCAGCAGCTTATGGTTGGAGGGTCAAGAGACCCAGTACTTC. It specifies CASSLWLEGQETQYF.

This sequence joins TRBV3-1 (or the pseudogene TRBV3-2) and TRBJ2-3; a weak D match, TRBD2 (5 bases). Germline CDR1 reads LGHDT; CDR2 reads YNNKEL (reference sequence). Trimming shortened V by 0 bases and J by 2 bases, and 9 bases separated the two germline ends. The CDR3 totals 15 residues. The CDR3 nucleotides read TGTGCCAGCAGCCAAGAAGCGGAGACCACAGATACGCAGTATTTT. This encodes CASSQEAETTDTQYF.

DNA for the CDR3: TGCAGCGGGATGGGACAGGGTAATGAAAAACTGTTTTTT. This gives the protein CSGMGQGNEKLFF. This chain uses TRBV29-1 with TRBJ1-4; 9 bases are shared with TRBD1. V lost 7 bases and J lost 4; bases outside the gene matches: 4. This CDR3 spans 13 amino acids. Germline-derived CDR1 and CDR2 are SQVTM and ANQGSEA.

This clone was seen more than once but under ten times. The chain links TRBV7-2 to TRBJ2-3; 9 bases agree with TRBD2. V shed 1 base, J shed 8 bases, and the junction held 10 bases outside the gene matches. Per germline, CDR1 SGHTA and CDR2 FQGNSA. This CDR3 has 16 residues. The CDR3 DNA reads TGTGCCAGCAGCTTAGGCAGCGCGGGGGGGCTGGGTACGCAGTATTTT. This codes for CASSLGSAGGLGTQYF.

This rearrangement joins TRBV5-6 to TRBJ2-3, with TRBD2 matching over 13 bases. This CDR3 spans 16 amino acids. J gave up 1 base and V 2 bases, and 1 base lay outside the gene matches. The germline V gene has CDR1 SGHDT and CDR2 YYEEEE. The CDR3 DNA sequence: TGTGCCAGCAGCTTTGGACTAGCGGGGGGCACAGATACGCAGTATTTT. This translates into CASSFGLAGGTDTQYF.

This chain uses TRBV3-1 (or the pseudogene TRBV3-2) with TRBJ1-1, with D possibly being TRBD1 (6 bases). Germline CDR1 and CDR2: LGHDT and YNNKEL (reference sequence). Trimming removed 4 bases at V and 1 base at J, with 10 bases between. This CDR3 contains 14 residues. The CDR3 coding sequence is TGTGCCAGCAGCCGAAGGGGGGGGAACACTGAAGCTTTCTTT. It codes for CASSRRGGNTEAFF.

The chain couples TRBV25-1 to TRBJ2-2, with TRBD1 identical over 7 bases. This CDR3 contains 16 residues. Germline V gene data show CDR1 as MGHDK and CDR2 as SYGVNS. Trimming cost V 5 bases and J 5 bases; bases outside gene matches: 11. This CDR3 reads CASSSGTDIATGELFF. CDR3 nucleotides: TGTGCCAGCAGTTCCGGGACAGACATTGCTACCGGGGAGCTGTTTTTT.

The chain employs TRBV2 and TRBJ1-1, with TRBD1 as a possible D gene (5 bases). Germline V lookup: CDR1 SNHLY, CDR2 FYNNEI. Trimming took 7 bases from V and 2 from J, leaving 20 bases between them. CDR3 length: 16 residues. In DNA form, the CDR3 reads TGTGCCAGCACCGAAGAATCAGGGCTGATAAACACTGAAGCTTTCTTT. This codes for CASTEESGLINTEAFF.

The chain uses TRBV28 and TRBJ2-7, with 7 bases matching TRBD1. Losses at the gene ends were 4 bases for V and 1 base for J; bases not matched to a gene: 7. The germline V gene has CDR1 MDHEN and CDR2 SYDVKM. The CDR3 contains 15 residues. The CDR3 region has the DNA TGTGCCAGCAGTTCCTTCTCGACAGGGTCCTACGAGCAGTACTTC. It codes for CASSSFSTGSYEQYF.

The rearrangement uses TRBV28 and TRBJ1-3, with TRBD1 identical over 9 bases. Germline-derived CDR1 and CDR2 are MDHEN and SYDVKM. Trimming at V came to 4 bases and at J to 7 bases, leaving 14 bases not matched to a gene. The CDR3 has 17 amino acids. DNA of the CDR3: TGTGCCAGCAGTTCCTCCCCGGGACAGGGAAGGCTCAACACCATATATTTT. It is translated as CASSSSPGQGRLNTIYF.

This sequence joins TRBV14 and TRBJ2-2; D is unclear. CDR1 SGHDN and CDR2 FVKESK come from the germline V gene. CDR3 length: 15 residues. Trimming pared 4 bases from V and 1 base from J, leaving 10 bases between. Here the CDR3 reads CASSRASGNTGELFF. CDR3 DNA: TGTGCCAGCAGCCGGGCGTCAGGGAACACCGGGGAGCTGTTTTTT.